This TCR beta chain originates from a study of blood T cell repertoires in COVID-19. Study background: There were acute and convalescent COVID-19 samples, and they came from the United States, Italy and Spain. The cDNA or gDNA used as material had been derived from T cells, B-cell-depleted T cells, or PBMCs.

Authors' methods: Amplified reference gene primers provided the basis for estimating nucleated cell counts. The assay was immunoSEQ multiplex PCR, and TCRdb's table has in-frame clones only and misses some. V, J and clone size were drawn from that table, and D and trimming were deduced from the DNA. The sample includes about 80,000 clones, almost 85% of them seen just once. Germline assignment: CDR1 SGHAT and CDR2 FQDESV (reference sequence). The CDR3 consists of 16 residues. V was clipped by 5 bases and J by 3 bases; unmatched bases: 9. This clone has more than one count but fewer than ten. The chain employs TRBV11-1 and TRBJ2-5; 10 nucleotides match TRBD2. The material sequenced was peripheral blood. This TCR derives from a human donor in a cohort sampled during active COVID-19. The CDR3 protein is CASSPDQRGGEETQYF. CDR3 bases: TGTGCCAGCAGCCCAGACCAGCGGGGGGGCGAAGAGACCCAGTACTTC.